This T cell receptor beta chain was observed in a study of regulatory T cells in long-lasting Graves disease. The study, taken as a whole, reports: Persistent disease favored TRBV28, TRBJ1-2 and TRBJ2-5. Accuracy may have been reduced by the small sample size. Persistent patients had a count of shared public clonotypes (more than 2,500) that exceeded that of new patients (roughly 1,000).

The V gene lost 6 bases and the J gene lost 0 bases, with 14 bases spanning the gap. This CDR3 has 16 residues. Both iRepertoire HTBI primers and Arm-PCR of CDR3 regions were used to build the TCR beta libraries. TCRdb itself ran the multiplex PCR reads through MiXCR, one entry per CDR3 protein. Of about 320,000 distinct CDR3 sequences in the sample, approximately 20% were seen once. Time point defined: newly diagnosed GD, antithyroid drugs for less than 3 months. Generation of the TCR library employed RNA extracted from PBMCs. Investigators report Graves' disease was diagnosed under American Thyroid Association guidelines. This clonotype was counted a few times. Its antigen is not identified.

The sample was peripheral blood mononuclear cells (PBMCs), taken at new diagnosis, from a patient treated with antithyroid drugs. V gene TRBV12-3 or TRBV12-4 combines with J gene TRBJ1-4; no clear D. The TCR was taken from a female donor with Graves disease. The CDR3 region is CASSPLGIATNEKLFF. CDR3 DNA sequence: TGTGCCAGCAGCCCCCTTGGGATAGCAACTAATGAAAAACTGTTTTTT.